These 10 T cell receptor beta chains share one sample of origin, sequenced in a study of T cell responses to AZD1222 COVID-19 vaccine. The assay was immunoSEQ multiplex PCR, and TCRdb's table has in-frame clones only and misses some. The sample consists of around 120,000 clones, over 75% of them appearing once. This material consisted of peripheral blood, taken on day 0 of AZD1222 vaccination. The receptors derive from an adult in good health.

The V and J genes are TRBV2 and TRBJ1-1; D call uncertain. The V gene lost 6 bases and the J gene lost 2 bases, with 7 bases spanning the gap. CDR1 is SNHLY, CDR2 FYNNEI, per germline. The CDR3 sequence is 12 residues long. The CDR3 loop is CASRDGNTEAFF. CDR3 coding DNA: TGTGCCAGCAGGGACGGTAACACTGAAGCTTTCTTT.

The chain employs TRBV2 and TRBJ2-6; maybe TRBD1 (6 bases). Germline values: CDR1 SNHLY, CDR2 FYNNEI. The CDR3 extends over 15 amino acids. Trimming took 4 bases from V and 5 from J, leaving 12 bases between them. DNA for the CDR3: TGTGCCAGCAGTGGAATCAGGGGCTGGGCCAACGTCCTGACTTTC. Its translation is CASSGIRGWANVLTF.

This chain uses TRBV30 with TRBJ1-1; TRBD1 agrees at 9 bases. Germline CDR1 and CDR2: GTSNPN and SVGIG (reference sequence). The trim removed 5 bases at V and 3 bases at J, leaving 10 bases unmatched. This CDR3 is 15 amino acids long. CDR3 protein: CAWSFWTGVDTEAFF. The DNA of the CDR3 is TGTGCCTGGTCGTTCTGGACAGGGGTCGACACTGAAGCTTTCTTT.

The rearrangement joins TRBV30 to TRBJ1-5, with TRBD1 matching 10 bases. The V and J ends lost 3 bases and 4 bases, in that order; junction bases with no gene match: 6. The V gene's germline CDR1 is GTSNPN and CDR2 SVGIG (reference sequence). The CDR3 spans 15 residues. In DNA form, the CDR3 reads TGTGCCTGGAGCAGTGGACAGGGGGTAAATCAGCCCCAGCATTTT. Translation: CAWSSGQGVNQPQHF.

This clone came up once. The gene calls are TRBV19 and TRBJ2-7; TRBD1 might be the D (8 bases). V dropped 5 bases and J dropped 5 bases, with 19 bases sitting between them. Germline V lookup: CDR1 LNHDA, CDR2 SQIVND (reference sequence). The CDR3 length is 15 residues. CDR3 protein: CASSAGTTGGDEQYF. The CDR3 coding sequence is TGTGCCAGTAGTGCGGGGACTACAGGGGGAGACGAGCAGTACTTC.

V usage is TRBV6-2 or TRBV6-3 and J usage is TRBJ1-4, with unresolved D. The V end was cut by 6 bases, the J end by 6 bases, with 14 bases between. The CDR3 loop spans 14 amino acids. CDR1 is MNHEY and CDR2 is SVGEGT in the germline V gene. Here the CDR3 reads CASSVREYDEKLFF. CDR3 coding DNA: TGTGCCAGCAGCGTCCGGGAGTACGATGAAAAACTGTTTTTT.

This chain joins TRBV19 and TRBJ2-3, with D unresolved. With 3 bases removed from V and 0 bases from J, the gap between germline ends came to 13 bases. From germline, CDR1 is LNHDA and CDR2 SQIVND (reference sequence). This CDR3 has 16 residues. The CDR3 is CASSIRAVKSTDTQYF. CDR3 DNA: TGTGCCAGTAGTATCCGGGCCGTAAAGAGCACAGATACGCAGTATTTT.

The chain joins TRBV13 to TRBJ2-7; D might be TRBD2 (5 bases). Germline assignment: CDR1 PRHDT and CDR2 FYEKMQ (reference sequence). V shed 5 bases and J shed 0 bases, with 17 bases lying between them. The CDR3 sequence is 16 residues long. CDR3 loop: CASSLAPAVGSYEQYF. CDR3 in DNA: TGTGCCAGCAGCCTCGCCCCAGCGGTGGGCTCCTACGAGCAGTACTTC.

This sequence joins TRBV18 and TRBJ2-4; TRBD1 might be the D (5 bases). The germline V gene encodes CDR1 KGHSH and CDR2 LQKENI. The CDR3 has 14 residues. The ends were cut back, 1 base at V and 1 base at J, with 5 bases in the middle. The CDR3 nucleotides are TGTGCCAGCTCACCACAGGGGGCCAAAAACATTCAGTACTTC. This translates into CASSPQGAKNIQYF.

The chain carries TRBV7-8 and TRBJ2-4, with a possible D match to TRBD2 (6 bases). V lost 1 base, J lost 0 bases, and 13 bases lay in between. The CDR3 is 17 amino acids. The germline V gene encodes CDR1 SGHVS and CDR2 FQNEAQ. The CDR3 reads CASSLGAGPLAKNIQYF. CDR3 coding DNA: TGTGCCAGCAGCTTAGGGGCGGGGCCCTTAGCCAAAAACATTCAGTACTTC. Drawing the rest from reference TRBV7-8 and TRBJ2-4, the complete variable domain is GAGVSQSPRYKVAKRGQDVALRCDPISGHVSLFWYQQALGQGPEFLTYFQNEAQLDKSGLPSDRFFAERPEGSVSTLKIQRTQQEDSAVYLCASSLGAGPLAKNIQYFGAGTRLSVL.